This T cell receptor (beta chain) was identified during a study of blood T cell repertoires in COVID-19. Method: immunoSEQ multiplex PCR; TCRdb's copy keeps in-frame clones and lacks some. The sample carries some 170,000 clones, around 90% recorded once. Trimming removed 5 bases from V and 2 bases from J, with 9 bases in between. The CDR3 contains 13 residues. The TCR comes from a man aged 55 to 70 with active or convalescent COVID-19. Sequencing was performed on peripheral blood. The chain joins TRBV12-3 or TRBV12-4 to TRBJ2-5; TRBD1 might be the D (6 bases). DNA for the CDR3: TGTGCCAGCAGTACTGGGACACAAGAGACCCAGTACTTC. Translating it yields CASSTGTQETQYF.